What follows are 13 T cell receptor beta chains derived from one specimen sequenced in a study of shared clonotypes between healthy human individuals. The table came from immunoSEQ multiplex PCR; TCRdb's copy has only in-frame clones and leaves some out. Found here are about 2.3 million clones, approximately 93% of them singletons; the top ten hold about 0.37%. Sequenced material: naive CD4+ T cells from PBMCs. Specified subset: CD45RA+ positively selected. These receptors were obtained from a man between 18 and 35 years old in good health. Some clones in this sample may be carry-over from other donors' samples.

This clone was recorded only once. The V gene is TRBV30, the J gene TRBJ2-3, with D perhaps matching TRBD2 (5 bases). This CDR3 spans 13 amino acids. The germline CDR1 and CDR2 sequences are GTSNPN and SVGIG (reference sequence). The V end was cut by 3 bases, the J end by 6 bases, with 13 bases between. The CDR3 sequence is CAWSTGKADTQYF. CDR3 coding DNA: TGTGCCTGGAGCACGGGGAAGGCCGATACGCAGTATTTT. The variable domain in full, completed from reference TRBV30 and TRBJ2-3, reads SQTIHQWPATLVQPVGSPLSLECTVEGTSNPNLYWYRQAAGRGLQLLFYSVGIGQISSEVPQNLSASRPQDRQFILSSKKLLLSDSGFYLCAWSTGKADTQYFGPGTRLTVL.

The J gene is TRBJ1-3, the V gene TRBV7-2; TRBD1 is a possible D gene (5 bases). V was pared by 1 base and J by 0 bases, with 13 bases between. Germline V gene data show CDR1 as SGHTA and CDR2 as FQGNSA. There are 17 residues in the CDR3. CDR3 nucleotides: TGTGCCAGCAGCTTAGTTAGCGGGGGGAACTCTGGAAACACCATATATTTT. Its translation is CASSLVSGGNSGNTIYF. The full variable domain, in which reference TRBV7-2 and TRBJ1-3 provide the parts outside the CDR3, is GAGVSQSPSNKVTEKGKDVELRCDPISGHTALYWYRQSLGQGLEFLIYFQGNSAPDKSGLPSDRFSAERTGGSVSTLTIQRTQQEDSAVYLCASSLVSGGNSGNTIYFGEGSWLTVV.

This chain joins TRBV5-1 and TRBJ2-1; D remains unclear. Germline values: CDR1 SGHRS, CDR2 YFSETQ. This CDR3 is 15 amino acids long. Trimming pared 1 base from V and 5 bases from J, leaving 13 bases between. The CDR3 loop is CASSLLAVPDNEQFF. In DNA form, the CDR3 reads TGCGCCAGCAGCTTGTTGGCAGTCCCAGACAATGAGCAGTTCTTC.

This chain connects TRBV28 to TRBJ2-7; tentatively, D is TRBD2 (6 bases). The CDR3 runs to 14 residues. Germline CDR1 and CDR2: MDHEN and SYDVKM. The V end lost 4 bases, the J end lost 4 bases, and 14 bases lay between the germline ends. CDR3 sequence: CASSSLTRTYEQYF. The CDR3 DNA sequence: TGTGCCAGCAGTTCCCTGACTAGAACTTACGAGCAGTACTTC.

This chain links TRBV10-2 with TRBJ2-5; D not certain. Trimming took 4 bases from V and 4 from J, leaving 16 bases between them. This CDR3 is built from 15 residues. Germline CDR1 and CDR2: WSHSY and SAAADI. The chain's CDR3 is CASSAPEWLRETQYF. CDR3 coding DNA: TGCGCCAGCAGTGCTCCAGAGTGGCTTCGAGAGACCCAGTACTTC.

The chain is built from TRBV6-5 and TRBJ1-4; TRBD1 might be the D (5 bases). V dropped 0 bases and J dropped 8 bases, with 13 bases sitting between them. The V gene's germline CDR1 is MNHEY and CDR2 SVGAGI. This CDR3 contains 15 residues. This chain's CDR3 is CASSYSIGQGEKLFF. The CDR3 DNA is TGTGCCAGCAGTTACTCTATCGGGCAGGGCGAAAAACTGTTTTTT.

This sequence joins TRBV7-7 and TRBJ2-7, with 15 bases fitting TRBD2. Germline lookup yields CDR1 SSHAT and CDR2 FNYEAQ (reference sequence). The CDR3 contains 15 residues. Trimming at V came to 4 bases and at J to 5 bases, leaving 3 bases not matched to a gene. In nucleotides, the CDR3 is TGTGCCAGCAGCTCAAGGACTAGCGGGAGGGACGAGCAGTACTTC. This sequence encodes CASSSRTSGRDEQYF.

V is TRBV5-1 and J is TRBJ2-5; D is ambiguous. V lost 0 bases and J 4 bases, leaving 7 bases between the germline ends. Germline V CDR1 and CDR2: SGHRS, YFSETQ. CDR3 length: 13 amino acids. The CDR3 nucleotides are TGCGCCAGCAGCTTGGGAGAGGTAGAGACCCAGTACTTC. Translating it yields CASSLGEVETQYF.

The CDR3: CASSQTDRALGETQYF. CDR3 nucleotide sequence: TGCGCCAGCAGCCAGACGGACAGGGCCCTCGGCGAGACCCAGTACTTC. The rearrangement uses TRBV4-1 and TRBJ2-5, with 8 bases fitting TRBD1. With V trimmed by 3 bases and J by 5 bases, 11 bases remained unmatched. Germline lookup yields CDR1 MGHRA and CDR2 YSYEKL. There are 16 residues in the CDR3.

Here the CDR3 DNA reads TGTGCCAGCAGCCCTGTCCCGGGGAGGGATGAGCAGTTCTTC. Translating it yields CASSPVPGRDEQFF. The V and J genes are TRBV7-2 and TRBJ2-1; TRBD2 agrees at 7 bases. V gave up 5 bases and J gave up 8 bases; unmatched junction bases: 9. Looked up from germline, CDR1 is SGHTA and CDR2 is FQGNSA. CDR3 length equals 14 residues.

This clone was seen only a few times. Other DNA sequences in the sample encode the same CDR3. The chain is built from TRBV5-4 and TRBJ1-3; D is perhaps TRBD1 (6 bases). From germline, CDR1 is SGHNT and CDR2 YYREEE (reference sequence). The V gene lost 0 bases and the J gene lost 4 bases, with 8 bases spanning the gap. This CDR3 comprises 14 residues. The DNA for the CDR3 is TGTGCCAGCAGCTTGGCCGGGACAGGAAACACCATATATTTT. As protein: CASSLAGTGNTIYF.

CDR3 nucleotide sequence: TGTGCCAGCACATGGAAGCTGGGCGGGGAGCTGTTTTTT. This translates into CASTWKLGGELFF. This chain connects TRBV6-5 to TRBJ2-2; D is ambiguous. The CDR3 has 13 residues. Trimming took 7 bases from V and 7 from J, leaving 13 bases between them. Germline V CDR1 and CDR2: MNHEY, SVGAGI.

CDR3 residues: CASSLRQGWAKNIQYF. The CDR3 DNA is TGTGCCAGCAGCTTGAGACAGGGGTGGGCCAAAAACATTCAGTACTTC. The chain is built from TRBV5-4 and TRBJ2-4; TRBD1 aligns across 8 bases. Germline V gives CDR1 SGHNT, CDR2 YYREEE (reference sequence). The CDR3 has 16 amino acids. The V segment lost 1 base and the J segment 1 base; nucleotides outside the gene matches: 4.